The clone carrying this TCR beta chain was counted only a few times. Its antigen is unidentified. The entry originates in a study of beta chain features in type 1 diabetes. Whole-study findings and limits: At VDJ recombination sites, type 1 diabetes patients had fewer insertions and more deleted nucleotides.

Investigators reverse transcribed all isolated RNA, so they sequenced expressed TCRB transcripts. The protocol was immunoSEQ multiplex PCR, while the TCRdb copy is restricted to in-frame clones and leaves out a portion. The profile covers about 240,000 clones, with about 30% appearing a single time and around 4% taken by the ten largest. V lost 8 bases and J lost 2, with 14 bases in between. This CDR3 region has 14 residues. Germline-derived CDR1 and CDR2 are SGDLS and YYNGEE. The TCR sequence derives from a young man in good health. Sequencing was done on a sample of central memory CD4+ T cells from blood. The V gene is TRBV9, the J gene TRBJ2-1; no clear D. The DNA for the CDR3 is TGTGCCAGTAGTCCCCAACCCGCCTACAATGAGCAGTTCTTC. Protein sequence: CASSPQPAYNEQFF.